Listed here are 29 T cell receptor beta chains from one sample, sequenced in a study of Ad26.COV2.S vaccination and SARS-CoV-2 variants (dated by TCRdb to the early 2020s). Receptors were amplified or captured by the immunoSEQ multiplex PCR assay. TCRdb mirrors the immuneACCESS table, restricted to in-frame sequences. Some clones are absent from its copies; in checked studies, under half trace to an unresolved V gene, and the reason for the others is unknown. The sample contains some 300,000 clones, roughly 86% of them found a single time. Together, the top ten hold approximately 1.9% of the sample. The meaning of the sample's treatment or condition label: over 15 received Ad26.COV2.S at low or high dose, single or two shots; several received placebo; per-sample allocation not given. Repertoires of vaccine and placebo recipients were sequenced from samples collected on day 63 after the first injection.

The specimen was peripheral blood, collected in a trial of Ad26.COV2.S vaccine versus placebo. Every receptor here comes from a person aged 18-65 years who received the Ad26.COV2.S COVID-19 vaccine or a placebo.

The V and J genes are TRBV28 and TRBJ2-7, with 8 bases identical to TRBD1. CDR3 length: 14 residues. Germline CDR1 MDHEN, CDR2 SYDVKM. Trimming took 6 bases from V and 2 from J; bases not matched to a gene: 6. The CDR3 DNA reads as TGTGCCAGCAGGCCGTACAGGGGGACCTACGAGCAGTACTTC. Its translation: CASRPYRGTYEQYF.

The CDR3 DNA reads as TGTGCCAGCAGCGCCCGGGACATTCCTATGAACACTGAAGCTTTCTTT. The encoded protein is CASSARDIPMNTEAFF. The chain has TRBV9 and TRBJ1-1; tentative D call: TRBD1 (6 bases). The germline gives CDR1 SGDLS, CDR2 YYNGEE. Trimming took off 3 bases at V and 0 bases at J, with 15 bases between the two ends. CDR3 length: 16 amino acids.

The rearrangement links TRBV3-1 (or the pseudogene TRBV3-2) to TRBJ1-1; D uncertain. With 6 bases removed from V and 1 base from J, the gap between germline ends came to 12 bases. The CDR3 is made up of 14 amino acids. CDR1 LGHDT and CDR2 YNNKEL come from the germline V gene (reference sequence). Here the CDR3 reads CASRPAGRNTEAFF. As DNA, the CDR3 is TGTGCCAGCAGACCCGCGGGGAGGAACACTGAAGCTTTCTTT.

The J gene is TRBJ1-5, the V gene TRBV6-5; D perhaps matches TRBD1 (5 bases). Trimming pared 6 bases from V and 0 bases from J, leaving 12 bases between. Germline V gene sequence: CDR1 MNHEY, CDR2 SVGAGI. This CDR3 is built from 15 residues. CDR3 loop: CASRLGRISNQPQHF. The CDR3 nucleotides read TGTGCCAGCAGGCTGGGACGGATTAGCAATCAGCCCCAGCATTTT.

The chain is built from TRBV11-3 and TRBJ1-1; D gene ambiguous. Trimming pared 2 bases from V and 5 bases from J, leaving 9 bases between. The CDR3 is made up of 13 amino acids. Germline values: CDR1 SGHNT, CDR2 YENEEA. CDR3 sequence reads: CASSLKGGTEAFF. The DNA for the CDR3 is TGTGCCAGCAGCTTAAAGGGAGGGACTGAAGCTTTCTTT.

V usage is TRBV2 and J usage is TRBJ1-1; D might be TRBD1 (6 bases). The CDR3 has 13 amino acids. Germline V CDR1 and CDR2: SNHLY, FYNNEI. The V and J ends lost 5 bases and 1 base respectively, with 8 bases between them. The CDR3 reads CASSIQGNTEAFF. The CDR3 DNA sequence: TGTGCCAGCAGTATACAGGGGAACACTGAAGCTTTCTTT.

This chain joins TRBV4-3 and TRBJ1-2, with D uncertain. Germline-derived CDR1 and CDR2 are LGHNA and YSLEER. This CDR3 is 13 amino acids long. The ends were cut back, 0 bases at V and 3 bases at J, with 5 bases in the middle. CDR3 residues: CASSQDLDYGYTF. Written as DNA, the CDR3 is TGCGCCAGCAGCCAAGATTTGGACTATGGCTACACCTTC.

The CDR3 DNA is TGTGCCACCAGTAACCCTCTACTTGCAACTAATGAAAAACTGTTTTTT. Encoded protein: CATSNPLLATNEKLFF. The chain has TRBV24-1 and TRBJ1-4; D is uncertain. CDR1 is KGHDR and CDR2 is SFDVKD in the germline V gene. The CDR3 length is 16 residues. V gave up 6 bases and J gave up 0 bases, with 13 bases separating them.

Of note for this clone: A single base separates this from a much larger clone, so it may be a read error. The CDR3 DNA is TGTGCCAGCAGCTACTCCCACGAGCAGTACTTC. Residues: CASSYSHEQYF. V is TRBV5-6 and J is TRBJ2-7, with D uncertain. This CDR3 has 11 residues. Germline values: CDR1 SGHDT, CDR2 YYEEEE.

CDR3 nucleotides: TGCGCCAGCAGCTTGCGCTTATCCACAGATACGCAGTATTTT. This gives the protein CASSLRLSTDTQYF. The chain links TRBV5-1 to TRBJ2-3; D is uncertain. CDR1 and CDR2 (germline): SGHRS, YFSETQ. V was trimmed by 1 base and J by 2 bases, leaving 8 bases between them. This CDR3 is 14 amino acids long.

This chain connects TRBV7-3 to TRBJ2-5; D is perhaps TRBD1 (5 bases). The germline gives CDR1 SGHTA, CDR2 FQGTGA. This CDR3 spans 15 amino acids. With 0 bases removed from V and 5 bases from J, the gap between germline ends came to 13 bases. The CDR3 coding sequence is TGTGCCAGCAGCTTAACATCGGCAGGGCGGGAGACCCAGTACTTC. It translates to CASSLTSAGRETQYF.

This clone appeared once. V gene TRBV7-6 combines with J gene TRBJ2-5, with 9 nucleotides matching TRBD2. The CDR3 contains 15 residues. Trimming took 7 bases from V and 4 from J; bases not matched to a gene: 10. The germline CDR1 and CDR2 sequences are SGHVS and FNYEAQ. CDR3 loop: CASTNRGGGVETQYF. As DNA, the CDR3 is TGTGCCAGCACCAACCGAGGCGGGGGGGTAGAGACCCAGTACTTC.

The chain has TRBV7-9 and TRBJ1-1; TRBD1 is a possible D gene (6 bases). V lost 5 bases, J lost 0 bases, and 13 bases lay in between. This CDR3 is built from 15 residues. CDR1 SEHNR and CDR2 FQNEAQ come from the germline V gene (reference sequence). CDR3 in amino acids: CASSPSDRLNTEAFF. For the CDR3, the DNA is TGTGCCAGCAGCCCTTCGGACAGATTGAACACTGAAGCTTTCTTT.

The V and J genes are TRBV5-4 and TRBJ1-1, with TRBD1 matching over 8 bases. The CDR3 totals 14 residues. The V segment lost 0 bases and the J segment 4 bases; nucleotides outside the gene matches: 2. CDR1 is SGHNT and CDR2 is YYREEE in the germline V gene (reference sequence). CDR3 in amino acids: CASSLAGQGTEAFF. The CDR3 coding sequence is TGTGCCAGCAGCTTGGCCGGACAGGGCACTGAAGCTTTCTTT.

Worth noting for this clone: At one of its ends the junction is not consistent with the germline gene, which may arise from a read error. At the DNA level, this CDR3 is encoded by other sequences in the same sample as well. The chain joins TRBV11-3 to TRBJ2-6, with a weak D call TRBD1 (5 bases). Germline V gene sequence: CDR1 SGHNT, CDR2 YENEEA. The CDR3 extends over 13 amino acids. The CDR3 DNA reads as TGTGCCAGCAGCCCCACTGGGGCCAATGTCCTGACTTTC. Protein: CASSPTGANVLTF.

The chain has TRBV11-2 and TRBJ2-3; 12 nucleotides line up with TRBD2. Looked up from germline, CDR1 is SGHAT and CDR2 is FQNNGV. Unmatched junction bases numbered 9, after V lost 0 bases and J lost 8 bases. The CDR3 covers 17 residues. CDR3 sequence (DNA): TGTGCCAGCAGCTTAGAACTTCGGGCTAGCGGGGGGGTTACGCAGTATTTT. This codes for CASSLELRASGGVTQYF.

This chain connects TRBV9 to TRBJ2-7; D may be TRBD1 (5 bases). The V end lost 4 bases, the J end lost 1 base, and 15 bases lay between the germline ends. The germline CDR1 and CDR2 sequences are SGDLS and YYNGEE. This CDR3 is 15 amino acids long. In DNA form, the CDR3 reads TGTGCCAGCAGCTTAAGGGGTGTGGGATCCTACGAGCAGTACTTC. Translated, it gives CASSLRGVGSYEQYF.

This chain joins TRBV10-3 and TRBJ2-2, with 10 nucleotides matching TRBD1. The germline V gene has CDR1 ENHRY and CDR2 SYGVKD. The CDR3 is made up of 14 amino acids. V shed 9 bases and J 6 bases; nucleotides not matched to a gene: 7. CDR3 region: CAMRQGASAGELFF. The CDR3 coding sequence is TGTGCCATGAGACAGGGGGCGTCGGCCGGGGAGCTGTTTTTT.

The chain carries TRBV5-4 and TRBJ1-4, with D unresolved. V gave up 2 bases and J gave up 0 bases, with 8 bases separating them. The length of the CDR3 is 15 residues. Per the germline V gene, CDR1 is SGHNT and CDR2 is YYREEE (reference sequence). The CDR3 loop is CASSLGFATNEKLFF. The DNA for the CDR3 is TGTGCCAGCAGCTTAGGCTTTGCAACTAATGAAAAACTGTTTTTT.

The chain combines TRBV10-2 with TRBJ2-1; 9 bases match TRBD1. This CDR3 is built from 15 residues. Germline lookup yields CDR1 WSHSY and CDR2 SAAADI. Trimming took 5 bases from V and 7 from J; bases not matched to a gene: 9. This chain's CDR3 is CASSRTGQGANEQFF. The CDR3 coding sequence is TGCGCCAGCAGTCGCACGGGACAGGGCGCGAATGAGCAGTTCTTC.

The rearrangement joins TRBV4-1 to TRBJ1-2, with D tentatively TRBD1 (5 bases). Trimming took 1 base from V and 7 from J, leaving 10 bases between them. Germline CDR1 reads MGHRA; CDR2 reads YSYEKL. There are 13 residues in the CDR3. The CDR3 coding sequence is TGCGCCAGCAGCCAAGGACAGCAATTTGGCTACACCTTC. This gives the protein CASSQGQQFGYTF.

CDR3 sequence reads: CASTGGGGDTEAFF. CDR3 DNA sequence: TGTGCCAGCACAGGGGGCGGTGGGGACACTGAAGCTTTCTTT. This rearrangement joins TRBV2 to TRBJ1-1; 8 bases line up with TRBD1. Germline lookup yields CDR1 SNHLY and CDR2 FYNNEI. V gave up 7 bases and J gave up 3 bases; unmatched junction bases: 7. The CDR3 spans 14 residues.

V is TRBV6-6 and J is TRBJ2-7, with 9 bases lining up with TRBD1. There are 15 residues in the CDR3. Per germline, CDR1 MNHNY and CDR2 SVGAGI (reference sequence). V lost 6 bases and J lost 6; bases outside the gene matches: 12. CDR3 sequence: CASREIRDRAIEQYF. For the CDR3, the DNA is TGTGCCAGCAGGGAAATACGGGACAGGGCCATCGAGCAGTACTTC.

The genes are TRBV6-5 and TRBJ1-2; the D gene is possibly TRBD1 (6 bases). Trimming pared 7 bases from V and 3 bases from J, leaving 15 bases between. The CDR3 extends over 14 amino acids. CDR1 and CDR2 from the germline V gene are MNHEY and SVGAGI. The CDR3, as DNA: TGTGCCAGCAAGTTGACTGGGGGGCACTATGGCTACACCTTC. Its protein is CASKLTGGHYGYTF.

This clone was picked up one time. This sequence joins TRBV6-7 and TRBJ2-7, with TRBD2 as a possible D gene (6 bases). TRBV6-7 is an ORF; its function is uncertain. V dropped 7 bases and J dropped 1 base, with 20 bases sitting between them. The CDR3 contains 16 residues. DNA of the CDR3: TGTGCCAGCAACCTGCGGCGGGGTGGGGGGTCCTACGAGCAGTACTTC. Its translation is CASNLRRGGGSYEQYF.

This chain connects TRBV4-3 to TRBJ2-2; D gene unclear. This CDR3 contains 15 residues. V was pared by 4 bases and J by 7 bases, with 16 bases between. Germline CDR1 and CDR2: LGHNA and YSLEER. The CDR3 region has the DNA TGCGCCAGCAGCCCACACGTCCAGGTTCTCGGGGAGCTGTTTTTT. It translates to CASSPHVQVLGELFF.

The genes are TRBV30 and TRBJ1-2; D is undetermined. Per germline, CDR1 GTSNPN and CDR2 SVGIG (reference sequence). V shed 8 bases and J shed 4 bases, with 14 bases lying between them. CDR3 length: 12 residues. The CDR3 is CANFVSSYGYTF. The CDR3 DNA is TGTGCCAACTTCGTAAGTTCCTATGGCTACACCTTC.

The rearrangement links TRBV11-2 to TRBJ1-6, with a weak D call TRBD1 (5 bases). Germline values: CDR1 SGHAT, CDR2 FQNNGV. This CDR3 comprises 14 residues. V was clipped by 6 bases and J by 15 bases, with 21 bases between them. The CDR3 sequence is CASRPQEPTSILHF. The CDR3 bases are TGTGCCAGCAGACCACAGGAACCAACTTCAATCCTCCACTTT. The whole variable domain, remainder taken from reference TRBV11-2 and TRBJ1-6, is EAGVAQSPRYKIIEKRQSVAFWCNPISGHATLYWYQQILGQGPKLLIQFQNNGVVDDSQLPKDRFSAERLKGVDSTLKIQPAKLEDSAVYLCASRPQEPTSILHFGNGTRLTVT.

J is TRBJ1-1 and V is TRBV11-3; weak D call: TRBD1 (6 bases). CDR1 and CDR2 (germline): SGHNT, YENEEA. This CDR3 has 15 residues. Trimming shortened V by 5 bases and J by 1 base, and 14 bases separated the two germline ends. The CDR3 here is CASSPGTPGNTEAFF. CDR3 DNA: TGTGCCAGCAGCCCCGGGACACCCGGGAACACTGAAGCTTTCTTT.